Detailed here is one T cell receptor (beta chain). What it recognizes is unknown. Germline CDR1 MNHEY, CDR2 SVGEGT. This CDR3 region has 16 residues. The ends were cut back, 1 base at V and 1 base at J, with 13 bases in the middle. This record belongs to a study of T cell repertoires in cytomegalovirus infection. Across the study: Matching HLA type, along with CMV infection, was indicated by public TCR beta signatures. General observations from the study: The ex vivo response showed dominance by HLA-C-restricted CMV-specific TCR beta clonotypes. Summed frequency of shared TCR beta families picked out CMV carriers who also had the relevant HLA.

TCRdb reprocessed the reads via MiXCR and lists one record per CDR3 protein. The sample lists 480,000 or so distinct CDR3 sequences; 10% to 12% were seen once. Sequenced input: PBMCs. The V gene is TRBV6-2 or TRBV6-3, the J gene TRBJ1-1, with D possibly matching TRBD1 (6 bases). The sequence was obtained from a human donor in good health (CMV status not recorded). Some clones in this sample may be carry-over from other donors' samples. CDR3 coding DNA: TGTGCCAGCAGTTACTTTTGGACAGAAGAGAACACTGAAGCTTTCTTT. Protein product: CASSYFWTEENTEAFF.